The 18 T cell receptor beta chains reported below all come from one sample, sequenced in a study of response to subunit inactivated influenza vaccine. TCRdb processed the RT-PCR reads anew with MiXCR; each CDR3 protein has one entry. The data show approximately 500,000 distinct CDR3 sequences, 10% to 15% seen once. The sequenced sample was PBMCs from blood, obtained 45 days after vaccination. The receptors originated from a man aged 45-65 years who received an inactivated influenza vaccine.

Many counts were recorded for this clonotype. The chain carries TRBV12-3 or TRBV12-4 and TRBJ2-1, with a weak D call TRBD2 (6 bases). Trimming stripped 6 bases from V and 3 bases from J, with 15 bases between. The CDR3 runs to 15 residues. CDR3 loop: CASSPGGSLYNEQFF. DNA for the CDR3: TGTGCCAGCAGCCCCGGGGGATCTCTCTACAATGAGCAGTTCTTC.

The CDR3 DNA follows: TGTGCCAGCAGTTTATACCCTAGCTTCACAGATACGCAGTATTTT. Encoded protein: CASSLYPSFTDTQYF. This chain connects TRBV27 to TRBJ2-3; D perhaps matches TRBD2 (5 bases). The length of the CDR3 is 15 residues. CDR1 is MNHEY, CDR2 SMNVEV, per germline (reference sequence). Trimming shortened V by 1 base and J by 2 bases, and 10 bases separated the two germline ends.

This clonotype has a handful of counts. The chain is built from TRBV29-1 and TRBJ2-6, with D possibly matching TRBD1 (7 bases). The CDR3 contains 17 residues. Germline V gene data show CDR1 as SQVTM and CDR2 as ANQGSEA. With 4 bases removed from V and 0 bases from J, the gap between germline ends came to 16 bases. DNA of the CDR3: TGCAGCGTTGGGGGGGACAGACCCAACTCTGGGGCCAACGTCCTGACTTTC. Its translation: CSVGGDRPNSGANVLTF.

About this clonotype itself: The junction departs from germline at one end; a sequencing error may be responsible. The V and J genes are TRBV27 and TRBJ1-4; D not resolved. Per the germline V gene, CDR1 is MNHEY and CDR2 is SMNVEV (reference sequence). This CDR3 has 19 amino acids. The CDR3 coding sequence is TGTGCCAGCCGTTTCAACCTCCCGCCAGGAGGTCGATCCAGTGGGAAACTGTTTTTT. Translation gives CASRFNLPPGGRSSGKLFF.

The V call is TRBV5-1, the J call TRBJ2-3; tentative D call: TRBD1 (6 bases). The length of the CDR3 is 15 residues. V dropped 4 bases and J dropped 5 bases, with 17 bases sitting between them. CDR1 and CDR2 (germline): SGHRS, YFSETQ. The CDR3 loop reads CASSPGQQRGDTQYF. As DNA, the CDR3 is TGCGCCAGCAGCCCGGGACAACAAAGGGGAGATACGCAGTATTTT.

In the case of this clonotype: A much larger clone is a single base away; this may be a read error. The rearrangement links TRBV6-2 or TRBV6-3 to TRBJ2-7, with D perhaps matching TRBD2 (5 bases). The CDR3 has 13 residues. From germline, CDR1 is MNHEY and CDR2 SVGEGT. Trimming removed 6 bases from V and 1 base from J, with 10 bases in between. This chain's CDR3 is CASRAGPSYEQYF. DNA of the CDR3: TGTGCCAGCAGGGCGGGCCCATCCTACGAGCAGTACTTC.

The sample holds a few counts of this clonotype. The chain recombines TRBV12-3 or TRBV12-4 with TRBJ2-4; D is uncertain. V was pared by 1 base and J by 8 bases, with 18 bases between. This CDR3 contains 16 residues. CDR3 DNA sequence: TGTGCCAGCAGTTTAGATGCAGCGACCAGTGGAGACATTCAGTACTTC. As protein: CASSLDAATSGDIQYF.

The sample holds many counts of this clonotype. The chain is built from TRBV5-1 and TRBJ2-1, with 8 bases lining up with TRBD2. The CDR3 totals 15 residues. Germline lookup yields CDR1 SGHRS and CDR2 YFSETQ. V was clipped by 5 bases and J by 7 bases; unmatched bases: 11. CDR3 region: CASSRDAGGWNEQFF. CDR3 in DNA: TGCGCCAGCAGTCGAGACGCGGGGGGCTGGAATGAGCAGTTCTTC.

V and J are TRBV28 and TRBJ2-7, with a tentative D call TRBD2 (7 bases). V was clipped by 9 bases and J by 7 bases, with 19 bases between them. The CDR3 has 13 amino acids. Germline CDR1 MDHEN, CDR2 SYDVKM. CDR3 in DNA: TGTGCCAGTACTAGAGTGGGGGGGGCTGAGCAGTACTTC. Amino acid sequence: CASTRVGGAEQYF. The complete variable domain, with remaining parts taken from reference TRBV28 and TRBJ2-7, reads DVKVTQSSRYLVKRTGEKVFLECVQDMDHENMFWYRQDPGLGLRLIYFSYDVKMKEKGDIPEGYSVSREKKERFSLILESASTNQTSMYLCASTRVGGAEQYFGPGTRLTVT.

The chain links TRBV6-9 to TRBJ1-3; D uncertain. This CDR3 has 16 residues. In germline, CDR1 is MNHGY, CDR2 SVAAGI. V was trimmed by 0 bases and J by 0 bases, leaving 9 bases between them. The CDR3 DNA is TGTGCCAGCAGTTATTCGCAGCTTCCCTCTGGAAACACCATATATTTT. Translation gives CASSYSQLPSGNTIYF.

This sequence joins TRBV12-3 or TRBV12-4 and TRBJ2-7, with D perhaps TRBD1 or TRBD2 (5 bases each). The CDR3 has 14 amino acids. Trimming left V 2 bases short and J 9 bases short, with 17 bases between. CDR3 protein: CASSLKGRRGRQYF. The CDR3 region has the DNA TGTGCCAGCAGTTTAAAAGGACGCCGGGGACGGCAGTACTTC.

This clonotype appeared a few times. The J gene is TRBJ2-2, the V gene TRBV5-1; D unclear. Trimming removed 2 bases at V and 0 bases at J, with 8 bases between. Germline V gene sequence: CDR1 SGHRS, CDR2 YFSETQ. The CDR3 is made up of 15 amino acids. DNA for the CDR3: TGCGCCAGCAGCTTCACGGCAACGAACACCGGGGAGCTGTTTTTT. Translating it yields CASSFTATNTGELFF.

This clonotype has just a few counts. V is TRBV4-1 and J is TRBJ2-7; 12 nucleotides match TRBD2. The V gene end was trimmed by 0 bases and the J gene end by 4 bases; junction bases not matched to a gene: 19. Per the germline V gene, CDR1 is MGHRA and CDR2 is YSYEKL. The CDR3 spans 21 residues. The CDR3 coding sequence is TGCGCCAGCAGCCAAGAAACCCCCGGGACTAGCGGGCGTTCCCTGTTATACGAGCAGTACTTC. Its protein product is CASSQETPGTSGRSLLYEQYF.

The chain employs TRBV11-2 and TRBJ2-3; 7 nucleotides line up with TRBD1. The germline gives CDR1 SGHAT, CDR2 FQNNGV. Unmatched junction bases numbered 6, after V lost 5 bases and J lost 4 bases. The CDR3 has 14 amino acids. CDR3 residues: CASSHNRGADTQYF. For the CDR3, the DNA is TGTGCCAGCAGCCATAACAGGGGAGCAGATACGCAGTATTTT.

This clonotype was detected ten times or more. The V gene is TRBV9, the J gene TRBJ2-1; 11 bases are shared with TRBD2. This CDR3 has 15 amino acids. Losses at the gene ends were 0 bases for V and 7 bases for J; bases not matched to a gene: 3. Germline V gene sequence: CDR1 SGDLS, CDR2 YYNGEE. The CDR3 nucleotides are TGTGCCAGCAGCGTAGTAACTAGCGGGGGTAATGAGCAGTTCTTC. Translation: CASSVVTSGGNEQFF.

This clonotype was observed a few times. The J gene is TRBJ1-1, the V gene TRBV4-3, with unresolved D. CDR3 length: 17 amino acids. Trimming removed 0 bases from V and 0 bases from J, with 14 bases in between. The V gene's germline CDR1 is LGHNA and CDR2 YSLEER. The CDR3 protein is CASSQDPPTKMNTEAFF. Written as DNA, the CDR3 is TGCGCCAGCAGCCAAGACCCCCCGACAAAAATGAACACTGAAGCTTTCTTT.

The rearrangement links TRBV7-2 to TRBJ1-2, with TRBD1 matching 7 bases. Germline CDR1 and CDR2: SGHTA and FQGNSA. Losses at the gene ends were 8 bases for V and 8 bases for J; bases not matched to a gene: 14. This CDR3 is built from 14 residues. Written as DNA, the CDR3 is TGTGCCAGCTCCTATCAGGGGGAGAGGAAAGGCTACACCTTC. This codes for CASSYQGERKGYTF.

The rearrangement joins TRBV4-1 to TRBJ2-5; TRBD1 aligns across 8 bases. Germline CDR1 reads MGHRA; CDR2 reads YSYEKL. The V segment lost 2 bases and the J segment 4 bases; nucleotides outside the gene matches: 12. The CDR3 contains 17 residues. Written as DNA, the CDR3 is TGCGCCAGCAGCCAACCCACGGGGTCAGGGGGCCGAGAGACCCAGTACTTC. It translates to CASSQPTGSGGRETQYF.